The next 2 T cell receptor beta chains were all read from a single sample in a study of blood T cell repertoires in COVID-19. The table came from immunoSEQ multiplex PCR; TCRdb's copy has only in-frame clones and leaves some out. This sample has 200,000 to 300,000 clones, with more than 85% found just once. Sequences were obtained from peripheral blood. Receptors were obtained from a woman aged 60-70 years with COVID-19, enrolled during active disease.

This rearrangement joins TRBV5-6 to TRBJ1-1; D gene uncertain. From germline, CDR1 is SGHDT and CDR2 YYEEEE. The CDR3 consists of 15 residues. With 6 bases removed from V and 2 bases from J, the gap between germline ends came to 17 bases. CDR3 loop: CASISRKRTNTEAFF. The CDR3 region has the DNA TGTGCCAGCATCTCCCGTAAGCGGACCAACACTGAAGCTTTCTTT.

The chain links TRBV9 to TRBJ1-5; D possibly corresponds to TRBD1 (5 bases). Trimming stripped 0 bases from V and 1 base from J, with 11 bases between. CDR1 is SGDLS and CDR2 is YYNGEE in the germline V gene. The CDR3 is 16 residues long. CDR3 nucleotide sequence: TGTGCCAGCAGCGTAGTGGGGGGAGTGAGCAATCAGCCCCAGCATTTT. It yields the protein CASSVVGGVSNQPQHF.